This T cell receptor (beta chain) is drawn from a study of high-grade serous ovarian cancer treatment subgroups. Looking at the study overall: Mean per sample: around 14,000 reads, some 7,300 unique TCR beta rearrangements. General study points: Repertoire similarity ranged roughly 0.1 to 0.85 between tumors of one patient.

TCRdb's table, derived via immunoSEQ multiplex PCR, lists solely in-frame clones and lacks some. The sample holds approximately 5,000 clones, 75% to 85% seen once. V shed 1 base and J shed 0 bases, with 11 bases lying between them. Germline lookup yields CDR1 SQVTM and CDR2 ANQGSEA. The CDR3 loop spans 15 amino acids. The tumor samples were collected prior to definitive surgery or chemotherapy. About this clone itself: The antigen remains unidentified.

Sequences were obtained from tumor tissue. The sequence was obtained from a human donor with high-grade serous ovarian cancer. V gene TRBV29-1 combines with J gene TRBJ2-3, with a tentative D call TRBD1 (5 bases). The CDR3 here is CSVEASGSSTDTQYF. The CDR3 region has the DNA TGCAGCGTTGAAGCTTCAGGGTCTAGCACAGATACGCAGTATTTT.